This record covers a single T cell receptor (beta chain). Its antigen is still unknown. Since all of the isolated RNA was reverse transcribed, expressed TCRB transcripts were what got sequenced. Clones were read by immunoSEQ multiplex PCR, and TCRdb kept only the in-frame ones, dropping some. The profile covers 300,000 to 400,000 clones, with 9.6% appearing a single time and about 0.6% taken by the ten largest. The data derive from a study of beta chain features in type 1 diabetes. General observations from the study: All four CD4+ subsets of Type 1 diabetes patients contained TCRB CDR3s that were moderately but significantly shorter. In cDNA sequencing, cells with high TCR expression could be over-represented.

Trimming took off 2 bases at V and 3 bases at J, with 7 bases between the two ends. The length of the CDR3 is 13 residues. Germline loops: CDR1 MDHEN, CDR2 SYDVKM. The rearrangement links TRBV28 to TRBJ1-2; D ambiguous. This clonotype was obtained from a man aged 30 to 45 with type 1 diabetes. The sequenced sample was central memory CD4+ T cells from blood. CDR3 protein: CASSLTKYYGYTF. The CDR3 DNA follows: TGTGCCAGCAGTTTAACCAAGTACTATGGCTACACCTTC.